This record concerns one T cell receptor beta chain sequence. Its antigen is unknown. TCRdb re-analysed the reads in MiXCR, keeping a single row per CDR3 protein. Found here are fewer than 250,000 distinct CDR3 sequences, 12% of them singletons; the top ten hold 1.5% to 2%. These data belong to a study of T cell repertoires in cytomegalovirus infection. In the study overall: A matching HLA type, together with CMV infection, was signaled by public TCR beta signatures. Findings and limits, study-wide: Accumulated public TCR beta family frequency recognized individuals carrying CMV together with the relevant HLA.

Trimming removed 1 base at V and 6 bases at J, with 19 bases between. The CDR3 length is 16 residues. Germline V gives CDR1 DFQATT, CDR2 SNEGSKA (reference sequence). The receptor comes from a human donor in good health (CMV status not recorded). Some clones in this sample may be carry-over from other donors' samples. The chain is built from TRBV20-1 and TRBJ1-3; a possible D gene is TRBD1 (5 bases). Sequencing input: PBMCs. The CDR3 is CSARGPGTAVENTIYF. CDR3 DNA: TGCAGTGCTAGAGGACCCGGGACGGCCGTTGAAAACACCATATATTTT.